One and the same sample provided the 18 T cell receptor beta chains below, sequenced in a study of cytomegalovirus exposure and HLA in healthy donors. PCR involved 60 Vbeta and 13 Jbeta primers. The repertoire was sequenced with immunoSEQ multiplex PCR; TCRdb's copy has only in-frame clones and lacks some. The sample records approximately 140,000 clones, approximately 80% being singletons. Sequenced sample: PBMCs. The source is a boy between 2 and 10 years old in good health and CMV-seronegative.

This rearrangement joins TRBV9 to TRBJ2-2; 7 bases map to TRBD1. The germline V gene encodes CDR1 SGDLS and CDR2 YYNGEE. This CDR3 spans 15 amino acids. J was trimmed by 5 bases and V by 0 bases; bases with no gene match: 4. The CDR3 protein is CASSVGRGSTGELFF. In DNA, the CDR3 is TGTGCCAGCAGCGTAGGCAGGGGGAGTACCGGGGAGCTGTTTTTT.

V usage is TRBV7-8 and J usage is TRBJ1-4; the D gene is possibly TRBD1 (5 bases). V lost 5 bases and J lost 4, with 23 bases in between. CDR3 length: 18 amino acids. Germline V lookup: CDR1 SGHVS, CDR2 FQNEAQ. The DNA of the CDR3 is TGTGCCAGCAGCCCCTTGATATCGGGACGGGGGTTTAATGAAAAACTGTTTTTT. This encodes CASSPLISGRGFNEKLFF.

In this sample, this clone turned up once. The rearrangement joins TRBV7-9 to TRBJ2-7; 7 bases fit TRBD2. J gave up 4 bases and V 4 bases, and 4 bases lay outside the gene matches. CDR3 length: 13 amino acids. Germline V lookup: CDR1 SEHNR, CDR2 FQNEAQ (reference sequence). The CDR3 sequence: CASSSDGGYEQYF. CDR3 bases: TGTGCCAGCAGCTCCGACGGGGGGTACGAGCAGTACTTC.

This sequence joins TRBV7-8 and TRBJ1-1; D is unresolved. Trimming took 5 bases from V and 0 from J, leaving 13 bases between them. Germline-derived CDR1 and CDR2 are SGHVS and FQNEAQ. This CDR3 spans 15 amino acids. The CDR3 region has the DNA TGTGCCAGCAGCCCGGGATTATCCATGAACACTGAAGCTTTCTTT. Encoded protein: CASSPGLSMNTEAFF.

The V and J genes are TRBV6-5 and TRBJ2-1; possible D gene TRBD1, 5 bases. The CDR3 is 13 residues long. Germline-derived CDR1 and CDR2 are MNHEY and SVGAGI. Trimming cost V 5 bases and J 8 bases, with 13 bases left between them. The CDR3, as DNA: TGTGCCAGCAGTACCGGACATTGGGATGAGCAGTTCTTC. This gives the protein CASSTGHWDEQFF.

The chain joins TRBV2 to TRBJ2-3; 7 bases are a match to TRBD1. The trim removed 8 bases at V and 1 base at J, leaving 9 bases unmatched. CDR1 is SNHLY, CDR2 FYNNEI, per germline. The CDR3 is made up of 15 amino acids. The CDR3 DNA follows: TGTGCCAGCGTTTATTGGGACAGTCGCACAGATACGCAGTATTTT. Encoded protein: CASVYWDSRTDTQYF.

V gene TRBV28 combines with J gene TRBJ1-5; 9 nucleotides align to TRBD1. Per the germline V gene, CDR1 is MDHEN and CDR2 is SYDVKM. The V gene end was trimmed by 3 bases and the J gene end by 7 bases; junction bases not matched to a gene: 7. The CDR3 contains 15 residues. The CDR3 protein is CASSFLTGGGQPQHF. DNA of the CDR3: TGTGCCAGCAGTTTTCTAACAGGGGGCGGCCAGCCCCAGCATTTT.

This rearrangement joins TRBV6-4 to TRBJ2-1; TRBD1 aligns across 8 bases. The CDR3 covers 16 residues. Trimming cost V 0 bases and J 4 bases; bases outside gene matches: 5. The V gene's germline CDR1 is MRHNA and CDR2 SNTAGT. This CDR3 reads CASSDSPGGVYNEQFF. The CDR3 nucleotides read TGTGCCAGCAGTGACTCTCCAGGGGGCGTGTACAATGAGCAGTTCTTC.

This rearrangement joins TRBV7-3 to TRBJ2-3, with 9 bases lining up with TRBD1. The ends lost 5 bases at V and 8 bases at J; junction bases unmatched: 8. The CDR3 is 14 amino acids. Germline values: CDR1 SGHTA, CDR2 FQGTGA. CDR3: CASSRTGDGATQYF. The CDR3, as DNA: TGTGCCAGCAGCCGGACAGGGGACGGGGCTACGCAGTATTTT.

This clone came up a few times. CDR3 residues: CAINSGPREFYGYTF. DNA for the CDR3: TGTGCCATCAACTCCGGGCCGCGGGAATTCTATGGCTACACCTTC. The gene calls are TRBV7-9 and TRBJ1-2; D is undetermined. Deletions cut 10 bases from V and 4 bases from J, with 22 bases between. CDR1 and CDR2 (germline): SEHNR, FQNEAQ (reference sequence). CDR3 size: 15 residues.

V usage is TRBV12-5 and J usage is TRBJ2-7, with a tentative D call TRBD1 (5 bases). CDR1 is LGHNT and CDR2 is FRNRAP in the germline V gene. This CDR3 region has 15 residues. V lost 3 bases, J lost 2 bases, and 14 bases lay in between. CDR3: CASGFGASPAYEQYV. For the CDR3, the DNA is TGTGCTAGTGGTTTTGGGGCCTCGCCCGCCTACGAGCAGTACGTC.

This clone was counted a few times. The rearrangement links TRBV6-1 to TRBJ1-5, with a tentative D call TRBD1 (5 bases). Trimming pared 2 bases from V and 2 bases from J, leaving 10 bases between. CDR1 and CDR2 (germline): MNHNS, SASEGT. The CDR3 is 15 residues long. The chain's CDR3 is CASSELGGGNQPQHF. DNA for the CDR3: TGTGCCAGCAGTGAACTTGGGGGGGGCAATCAGCCCCAGCATTTT.

The rearrangement joins TRBV5-1 to TRBJ2-7, with 10 bases matching TRBD1. CDR3 length: 14 residues. Per the germline V gene, CDR1 is SGHRS and CDR2 is YFSETQ. The J segment lost 7 bases and the V segment lost 0 bases, leaving 4 bases of the junction unmatched. The CDR3 loop reads CASSLGQGAQEQYV. The CDR3 nucleotides are TGCGCCAGCAGCTTGGGACAGGGGGCGCAGGAGCAGTACGTC.

V usage is TRBV11-3 and J usage is TRBJ2-7; 7 nucleotides align to TRBD1. The germline V gene encodes CDR1 SGHNT and CDR2 YENEEA. This CDR3 has 13 residues. With V trimmed by 5 bases and J by 5 bases, 6 bases remained unmatched. The CDR3 loop reads CASSVGTADEQYF. DNA for the CDR3: TGTGCCAGCAGCGTCGGGACAGCCGACGAGCAGTACTTC.

The V call is TRBV7-9, the J call TRBJ2-1; D not resolved. The CDR3 covers 13 residues. V was cut by 7 bases and J by 7 bases, with 14 bases left in between. Per the germline V gene, CDR1 is SEHNR and CDR2 is FQNEAQ (reference sequence). CDR3 sequence (DNA): TGTGCCAGCATCCCTACCCGGCGGAATGAGCAGTTCTTC. Its protein is CASIPTRRNEQFF.

The V call is TRBV5-1, the J call TRBJ2-2, with a possible D match to TRBD1 (6 bases). This CDR3 has 14 amino acids. Germline CDR1 SGHRS, CDR2 YFSETQ. V was pared by 7 bases and J by 6 bases, with 16 bases between. The CDR3 sequence is CASRNIQGSGELFF. CDR3 nucleotide sequence: TGCGCCAGCCGGAACATCCAGGGGTCCGGGGAGCTGTTTTTT.

The chain employs TRBV15 and TRBJ1-2; D not resolved. Trimming removed 0 bases from V and 4 bases from J, with 6 bases in between. Germline CDR1 and CDR2: LNHNV and YYDKDF (reference sequence). CDR3 size: 13 residues. The CDR3 coding sequence is TGTGCCACCAGCAGAGAAAACTCCTATGGCTACACCTTC. It translates to CATSRENSYGYTF.

The chain has TRBV13 and TRBJ1-3; TRBD1 might be the D (5 bases). CDR3 length: 13 residues. From germline, CDR1 is PRHDT and CDR2 FYEKMQ (reference sequence). V gave up 4 bases and J gave up 10 bases, with 14 bases separating them. CDR3 sequence (DNA): TGTGCCAGCAGCTCGACAGTTTTTATGACCATATATTTT. Residues: CASSSTVFMTIYF.